This T cell receptor beta chain derives from a study of early T cells in non-severe SARS-CoV-2 infection. About the study: Bulk RNA isolated from unsorted whole blood underwent sequencing; chains were not paired.

Unique molecular identifier tags were affixed to discrete cDNA molecules. In TCRdb, the 5' RACE reads were re-called with MiXCR into one record per CDR3 protein. The sample lists fewer than 30,000 distinct CDR3 sequences; around 4% were seen once. This clonotype was counted at least ten times. Sequenced material: whole blood. The receptor's source is an adult who was a healthcare worker with PCR-confirmed SARS-CoV-2 infection or an uninfected control (not recorded which).

CDR3 sequence (DNA): TGTGCCAGCAGCGCCGTTGACAGGGACACTGAAGCTTTCTTT. It translates to CASSAVDRDTEAFF. This sequence joins TRBV9 and TRBJ1-1; 7 bases are a match to TRBD1. CDR1 and CDR2 (germline): SGDLS, YYNGEE. The CDR3 is 14 amino acids. Trimming removed 3 bases from V and 3 bases from J; junction bases left unmatched: 5.